Below, 6 T cell receptor beta chains from the same sample are listed, as sequenced in a study of a mutant IDH1 vaccine in newly diagnosed glioma. Which antigens these TCRs recognize remains unknown. Using immunoSEQ multiplex PCR, the repertoire was profiled, and TCRdb retains in-frame clones only, with some absent. The table has roughly 44,000 clones, 81% seen once; the top ten hold approximately 4.7%. Indicated time point: week 35, safety follow-up. With topical imiquimod, each dose of the vaccine consisted of 300 ug of mutant IDH1 20-mer peptide. The sequencing here drew on PBMCs, taken from a glioma patient whose treatment included an IDH1 peptide vaccine. The receptors derive from a woman aged 40 to 50 with glioma. Some clones in this sample may be carry-over from other donors' samples.

The chain recombines TRBV29-1 with TRBJ1-4; D not resolved. The V gene's germline CDR1 is SQVTM and CDR2 ANQGSEA. The CDR3 has 11 residues. The V end was cut by 1 base, the J end by 8 bases, with 5 bases between. The CDR3 DNA is TGCAGCGTTGAAGTGGGGGAAAAACTGTTTTTT. Translated, it gives CSVEVGEKLFF.

The CDR3 sequence: CASSLGRVANTEAFF. The CDR3 bases are TGTGCCAGTAGCCTGGGGAGGGTTGCGAACACTGAAGCTTTCTTT. The chain recombines TRBV19 with TRBJ1-1; D is unclear. This CDR3 has 15 residues. V lost 6 bases and J 1 base, leaving 15 bases between the germline ends. Germline CDR1 LNHDA, CDR2 SQIVND (reference sequence).

J is TRBJ2-7 and V is TRBV6-6; D might be TRBD2 (5 bases). CDR1 and CDR2 (germline): MNHNY, SVGAGI (reference sequence). Trimming pared 0 bases from V and 2 bases from J, leaving 11 bases between. This CDR3 has 15 residues. CDR3 DNA: TGTGCCAGCAGTTACTCGAGTCCCGGGGCCTACGAGCAGTACTTC. The encoded protein is CASSYSSPGAYEQYF.

The rearrangement uses TRBV4-3 and TRBJ2-1; 7 bases agree with TRBD1. The junction had 8 bases not matched to a gene; V was cut back by 4 bases and J by 2 bases. The CDR3 is made up of 16 amino acids. CDR1 and CDR2 (germline): LGHNA, YSLEER. CDR3 protein: CASSPLGQGAYNEQFF. The CDR3 DNA sequence: TGCGCCAGCAGCCCCCTGGGGCAGGGGGCCTACAATGAGCAGTTCTTC.

The V call is TRBV4-1, the J call TRBJ2-3; D remains ambiguous. CDR1 is MGHRA and CDR2 is YSYEKL in the germline V gene. V was cut by 4 bases and J by 0 bases, with 14 bases left in between. CDR3 size: 16 residues. The CDR3: CASSPFGSTSTDTQYF. The CDR3 bases are TGCGCCAGCAGCCCCTTCGGTTCTACTAGCACAGATACGCAGTATTTT.

This clone was picked up one time. The chain carries TRBV4-3 and TRBJ2-3; 11 bases line up with TRBD1. Trimming at V came to 0 bases and at J to 4 bases, leaving 3 bases not matched to a gene. This CDR3 has 16 residues. Germline assignment: CDR1 LGHNA and CDR2 YSLEER. In nucleotides, the CDR3 is TGCGCCAGCAGCCAAGATATGGGACAGGGGGCAGATACGCAGTATTTT. Protein sequence: CASSQDMGQGADTQYF.